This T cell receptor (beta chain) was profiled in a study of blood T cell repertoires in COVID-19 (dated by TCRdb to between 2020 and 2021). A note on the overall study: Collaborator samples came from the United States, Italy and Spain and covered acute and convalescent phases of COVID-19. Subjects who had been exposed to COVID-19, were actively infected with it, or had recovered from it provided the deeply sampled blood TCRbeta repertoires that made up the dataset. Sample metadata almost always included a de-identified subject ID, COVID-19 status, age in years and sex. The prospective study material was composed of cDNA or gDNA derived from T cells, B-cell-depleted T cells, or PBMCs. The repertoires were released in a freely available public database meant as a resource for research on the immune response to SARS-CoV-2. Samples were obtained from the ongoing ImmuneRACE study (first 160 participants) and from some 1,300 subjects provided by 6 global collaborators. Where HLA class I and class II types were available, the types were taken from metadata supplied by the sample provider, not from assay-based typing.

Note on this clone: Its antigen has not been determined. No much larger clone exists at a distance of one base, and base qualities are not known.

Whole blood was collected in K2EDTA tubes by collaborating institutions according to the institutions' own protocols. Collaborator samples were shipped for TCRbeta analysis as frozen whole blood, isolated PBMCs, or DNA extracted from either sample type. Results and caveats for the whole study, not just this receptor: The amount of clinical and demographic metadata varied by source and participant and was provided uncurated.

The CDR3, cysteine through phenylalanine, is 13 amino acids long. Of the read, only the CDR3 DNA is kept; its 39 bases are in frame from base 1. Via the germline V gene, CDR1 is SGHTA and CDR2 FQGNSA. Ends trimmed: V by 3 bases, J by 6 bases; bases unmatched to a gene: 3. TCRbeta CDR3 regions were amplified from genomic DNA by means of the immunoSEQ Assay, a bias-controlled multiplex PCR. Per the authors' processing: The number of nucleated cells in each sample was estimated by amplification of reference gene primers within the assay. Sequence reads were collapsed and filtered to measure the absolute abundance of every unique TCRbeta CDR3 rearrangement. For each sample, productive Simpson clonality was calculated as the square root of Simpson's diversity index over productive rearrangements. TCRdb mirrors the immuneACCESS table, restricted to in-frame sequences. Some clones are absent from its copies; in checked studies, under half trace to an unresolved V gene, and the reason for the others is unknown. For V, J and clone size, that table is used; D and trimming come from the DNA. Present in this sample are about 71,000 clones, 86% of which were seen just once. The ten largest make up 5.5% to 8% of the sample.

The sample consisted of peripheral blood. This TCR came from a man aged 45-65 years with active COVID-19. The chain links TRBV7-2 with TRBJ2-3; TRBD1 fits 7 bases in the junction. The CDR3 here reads CASSFSRGDTQYF. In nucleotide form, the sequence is TGTGCCAGCAGCTTCTCCAGGGGGGATACGCAGTATTTT.